The next 14 T cell receptor beta chains were all read from a single sample in a study of blood T cell repertoires in COVID-19. Produced via immunoSEQ multiplex PCR; TCRdb's table is partial and in-frame only. Of under 250,000 clones listed, approximately 85% are singletons. Source material: PBMCs or T cells enriched from blood (not recorded which). Receptor source: a woman aged 45-65 years with acute COVID-19.

This clone was recorded only once. This chain links TRBV3-1 (or the pseudogene TRBV3-2) with TRBJ1-1, with D maybe TRBD1 (5 bases). Germline V lookup: CDR1 LGHDT, CDR2 YNNKEL (reference sequence). This CDR3 spans 14 amino acids. The V and J ends lost 5 bases and 4 bases respectively, with 14 bases between them. The chain's CDR3 is CASSSGRGGTEAFF. The CDR3 region has the DNA TGTGCCAGCAGCTCTGGGAGGGGCGGCACTGAAGCTTTCTTT.

In nucleotides, the CDR3 is TGTGCCACCAGTGATCCTTTGACCGGGGAGCTGTTTTTT. It yields the protein CATSDPLTGELFF. V usage is TRBV24-1 and J usage is TRBJ2-2; D uncertain. The CDR3 length is 13 residues. Trimming shortened V by 3 bases and J by 5 bases, and 6 bases separated the two germline ends. The germline gives CDR1 KGHDR, CDR2 SFDVKD.

This clone was detected only a few times. CDR3 nucleotides: TGCGCCAGCAGCTTGGGGCCAGACAGGACTGAAGCTTTCTTT. The encoded protein is CASSLGPDRTEAFF. The rearrangement links TRBV5-1 to TRBJ1-1; possibly TRBD1 for D (6 bases). Trimming stripped 0 bases from V and 5 bases from J, with 11 bases between. Germline CDR1 SGHRS, CDR2 YFSETQ. The CDR3 consists of 14 residues.

In this sample, this clone turned up once. The V gene is TRBV7-2, the J gene TRBJ2-2; D perhaps matches TRBD1 (5 bases). V was cut by 4 bases and J by 7 bases, with 19 bases left in between. Germline CDR1 is SGHTA and CDR2 is FQGNSA. There are 16 residues in the CDR3. DNA of the CDR3: TGTGCCAGCAGCTCCCCAGTTACGGGCAGGGTCGGGGAGCTGTTTTTT. Protein product: CASSSPVTGRVGELFF.

This clone came up a few times. V is TRBV30 and J is TRBJ2-1; D gene uncertain. Trimming pared 0 bases from V and 10 bases from J, leaving 10 bases between. Germline V CDR1 and CDR2: GTSNPN, SVGIG (reference sequence). The CDR3 sequence is 12 residues long. The CDR3 here is CAWSVNSREQFF. The CDR3 nucleotides are TGTGCCTGGAGTGTAAACAGCCGAGAGCAGTTCTTC.

V is TRBV5-6 and J is TRBJ1-1; 8 nucleotides match TRBD1. The CDR3 spans 15 residues. The V gene's germline CDR1 is SGHDT and CDR2 YYEEEE. Trimming took 3 bases from V and 7 from J; bases not matched to a gene: 11. The CDR3 sequence: CASSSSGQALLEAFF. DNA of the CDR3: TGTGCCAGCAGCTCATCGGGACAGGCCCTTCTTGAAGCTTTCTTT.

A remark on this clone: Other DNA sequences in the sample encode the same CDR3. V usage is TRBV5-1 and J usage is TRBJ1-1, with 9 bases aligning to TRBD1. The CDR3 is 14 amino acids. Germline V gene sequence: CDR1 SGHRS, CDR2 YFSETQ. The junction had 5 bases not matched to a gene; V was cut back by 3 bases and J by 5 bases. The CDR3 coding sequence is TGCGCCAGCAGCTGGGGACAGGGAGATACTGAAGCTTTCTTT. As protein: CASSWGQGDTEAFF.

The CDR3 nucleotides are TGTGCCAGCAGCTTGGGACCGGGGGATGGCTACACCTTC. This translates into CASSLGPGDGYTF. The chain couples TRBV11-1 to TRBJ1-2; possible D gene TRBD1, 5 bases. The germline V gene encodes CDR1 SGHAT and CDR2 FQDESV (reference sequence). V lost 3 bases and J 6 bases, leaving 11 bases between the germline ends. The CDR3 contains 13 residues. Based on the CDR3 plus reference TRBV11-1 and TRBJ1-2, the full variable domain is EAEVAQSPRYKITEKSQAVAFWCDPISGHATLYWYRQILGQGPELLVQFQDESVVDDSQLPKDRFSAERLKGVDSTLKIQPAELGDSAMYLCASSLGPGDGYTFGSGTRLTVV.

V and J are TRBV6-4 and TRBJ1-2, with D uncertain. Trimming stripped 0 bases from V and 8 bases from J, with 13 bases between. The CDR3 runs 14 residues. Germline V CDR1 and CDR2: MRHNA, SNTAGT. CDR3 sequence: CASSDSGRLEGYTF. DNA of the CDR3: TGTGCCAGCAGTGACTCGGGCAGGCTCGAGGGCTACACCTTC.

About this clone itself: This specimen includes other DNA sequences encoding the same CDR3. The V and J genes are TRBV7-2 and TRBJ1-1; TRBD1 aligns across 7 bases. There are 14 residues in the CDR3. CDR1 and CDR2 from the germline V gene are SGHTA and FQGNSA. Trimming took 4 bases from V and 2 from J; bases not matched to a gene: 4. CDR3 bases: TGTGCCAGCAGCTCAGACAGGGCAAACACTGAAGCTTTCTTT. It encodes CASSSDRANTEAFF.

The chain carries TRBV6-5 and TRBJ1-4, with 10 positions matching TRBD1. Germline V gene data show CDR1 as MNHEY and CDR2 as SVGAGI. The J segment lost 8 bases and the V segment lost 0 bases, leaving 6 bases of the junction unmatched. The CDR3 contains 16 residues. The CDR3 reads CASSYSIWDRGEKLFF. CDR3 sequence (DNA): TGTGCCAGCAGTTACTCGATCTGGGACAGGGGCGAAAAACTGTTTTTT.

The V gene is TRBV30, the J gene TRBJ1-2; D perhaps matches TRBD1 (5 bases). Trimming shortened V by 4 bases and J by 4 bases, and 13 bases separated the two germline ends. Germline V gene lookup returns CDR1 GTSNPN and CDR2 SVGIG (reference sequence). This CDR3 has 13 amino acids. The CDR3: CAWIPPGGYGYTF. The DNA of the CDR3 is TGTGCCTGGATCCCTCCCGGGGGCTATGGCTACACCTTC.

This chain uses TRBV16 with TRBJ2-7, with 7 bases lining up with TRBD1. V lost 4 bases to trimming and J lost 4 bases; unmatched junction nucleotides: 1. Germline values: CDR1 KGHSY, CDR2 FQNENV. The CDR3 has 12 residues. CDR3 amino acids: CASSPQGYEQYF. CDR3 sequence (DNA): TGTGCCAGCAGCCCACAGGGGTACGAGCAGTACTTC. Full variable domain (rest looked up from reference TRBV16 and TRBJ2-7): GEEVAQTPKHLVRGEGQKAKLYCAPIKGHSYVFWYQQVLKNEFKFLISFQNENVFDETGMPKERFSAKCLPNSPCSLEIQATKLEDSAVYFCASSPQGYEQYFGPGTRLTVT.

The V call is TRBV19, the J call TRBJ2-1; D perhaps matches TRBD2 (5 bases). Germline CDR1 LNHDA, CDR2 SQIVND (reference sequence). This CDR3 is built from 11 residues. V was shortened by 6 bases and J by 8 bases, with 8 bases between the two germline ends. CDR3: CASRMRDEQFF. As DNA, the CDR3 is TGTGCCAGTAGAATGCGGGATGAGCAGTTCTTC.